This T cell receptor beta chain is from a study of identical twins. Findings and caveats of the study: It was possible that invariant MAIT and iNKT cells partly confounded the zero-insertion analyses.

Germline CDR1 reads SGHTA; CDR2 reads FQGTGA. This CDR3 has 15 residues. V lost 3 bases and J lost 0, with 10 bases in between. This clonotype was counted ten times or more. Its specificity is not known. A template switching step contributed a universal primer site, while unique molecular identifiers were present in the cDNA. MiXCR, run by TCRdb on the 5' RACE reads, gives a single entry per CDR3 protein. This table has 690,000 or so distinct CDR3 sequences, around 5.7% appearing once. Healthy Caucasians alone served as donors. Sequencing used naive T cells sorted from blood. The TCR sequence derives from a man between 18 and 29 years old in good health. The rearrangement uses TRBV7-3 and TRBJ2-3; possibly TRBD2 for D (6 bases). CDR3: CASSFGLASTDTQYF. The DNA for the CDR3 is TGTGCCAGCAGCTTCGGGCTAGCGAGCACAGATACGCAGTATTTT.